This entry concerns a single T cell receptor beta chain. What it binds is unknown. Germline V CDR1 and CDR2: SEHNR, FQNEAQ (reference sequence). V lost 6 bases to trimming and J lost 2 bases; unmatched junction nucleotides: 7. This CDR3 contains 14 residues. The sample originates from a study of T cells in Graves' hyperthyroidism and ophthalmopathy. Findings and limits, study-wide: Separation of ophthalmopathy from stable hyperthyroidism was achieved by a 13 V-J model.

Regions amplified from RNA transcripts were the TCR beta CDR3 regions. TCR CDR3 regions were first amplified by RT-PCR with HTBI primers. In TCRdb, the multiplex PCR reads were re-called with MiXCR into one record per CDR3 protein. The table lists hundreds of thousands of distinct CDR3 sequences, just under 45% of them singletons. The sequence derives from an adult man with Graves' disease, either hyperthyroidism or ophthalmopathy (not recorded which). The chain carries TRBV7-9 and TRBJ2-7; 7 bases match TRBD2. Material for sequencing was peripheral blood or thyroid tissue (not recorded which). DNA for the CDR3: TGTGCCAGCAGTTACTTTCGGGGGGCCTACGAGCAGTACTTC. As protein: CASSYFRGAYEQYF.